In its sample, the clone carrying this T cell receptor beta chain was seen a few times. The germline gives CDR1 LNHDA, CDR2 SQIVND (reference sequence). The CDR3 totals 13 residues. Deletions cut 4 bases from V and 5 bases from J, with 12 bases between. The entry originates in a study of early T cells in non-severe SARS-CoV-2 infection. Study-level background: Sequencing was performed on bulk RNA from unsorted whole blood, leaving chains unpaired.

Researchers tagged individual cDNA molecules with unique molecular identifiers. Each CDR3 protein is one row after TCRdb ran MiXCR on the 5' RACE reads. The sample has 55,000 to 80,000 distinct CDR3 sequences, around a tenth seen once. Source material: whole blood. This clonotype was sampled from an adult who was a healthcare worker with PCR-confirmed SARS-CoV-2 infection or an uninfected control (not recorded which). V usage is TRBV19 and J usage is TRBJ2-7; D call uncertain. This CDR3 is CASSNLGADEQYF. The CDR3 DNA reads as TGTGCCAGTAGTAATTTGGGTGCCGACGAGCAGTACTTC.